This is a list of T cell receptor beta chains from one sample in a study of molecular identifiers for immune sequencing clone quantification. TCRdb independently ran MiXCR on the PCR reads; one entry per CDR3 protein. Of some 96,000 distinct CDR3 sequences detected, around 24% appear once; the ten largest clones hold more than 0.8%. The sample comprised naive CD8+ T cells from blood, with Jurkat cell RNA spiked in. The receptors shown here come from a human donor in good health. Some libraries in this study had Jurkat cell RNA spiked in. CDR3s include the opening cysteine and the closing phenylalanine or tryptophan. D genes are given only for firm matches. Expanded clones are given a class, and other clones once, few, many or no size at all.

D gene,J gene,CDR3 length,V gene,clone size,CDR3 DNA,CDR3 protein
-,TRBJ1-5,15,TRBV7-9,many,TGTGCCAGCAGCTTAAATGCGGGGAACAATCAGCCCCAGCATTTT,CASSLNAGNNQPQHF
-,TRBJ1-3,14,TRBV19,few,TGTGCCACCGGGACACCATACTCTGGAAACACCATATATTTT,CATGTPYSGNTIYF
-,TRBJ2-2,16,TRBV5-6,many,TGTGCCAGCAGCTTGGCCTGGAGGGTAAGCGACGGGGAGCTGTTTTTT,CASSLAWRVSDGELFF
-,TRBJ2-1,12,TRBV19,-,TGTGCCAGTAGTATCCGGGAGAATGAGCAGTTCTTC,CASSIRENEQFF
-,TRBJ2-7,14,TRBV19,many,TGTGCCAGTAGTATCGGGGCAGGGCGATACGAGCAGTACTTC,CASSIGAGRYEQYF
TRBD2,TRBJ2-2,17,TRBV5-6,few,TGTGCCAGCAGCTTGGAGTTCCGCGGGGGGGCGAGCGGGGAGCTGTTTTTT,CASSLEFRGGASGELFF
-,TRBJ1-1,13,TRBV2,many,TGTGCCACCAACCCACAGGGAAAAGGCGAGGCTTTCTTT,CATNPQGKGEAFF
-,TRBJ2-3,15,TRBV6-1,-,TGTGCCAGCAGTGAAGGTCGGGGGATCACAGATACGCAGTATTTT,CASSEGRGITDTQYF
-,TRBJ2-7,12,TRBV27,many,TGTGCCAGCAGTTTGCTGGGCGACGAGCAGTACTTC,CASSLLGDEQYF
-,TRBJ2-6,18,TRBV6-2/TRBV6-3,many,TGTGCCAGCAGTTACCAAACAGGGAAGGGCTCTGGGGCCAACGTCCTGACTTTC,CASSYQTGKGSGANVLTF
TRBD2,TRBJ2-2,18,TRBV7-9,few,TGTGCCAGCAATGTTCATATAGAGCGGGAGATACCCACCGGGGAGCTGTTTTTT,CASNVHIEREIPTGELFF
TRBD1,TRBJ1-3,15,TRBV28,few,TGTGCCAGCAGCTTCGACAGGGGGCTCGGAAACACCATATATTTT,CASSFDRGLGNTIYF
TRBD1,TRBJ1-5,15,TRBV6-1,many,TGTGCCAGCAGTGATCTGGGACAGCACAATCAGCCCCAGCATTTT,CASSDLGQHNQPQHF
-,TRBJ1-4,15,TRBV24-1,-,TGTGCCACCAGTGATCCCCGGACAGAAGATGAAAAACTGTTTTTT,CATSDPRTEDEKLFF
TRBD1,TRBJ1-5,17,TRBV7-9,many,TGTGCCAGCAGCTTAGTAGGGACAGGGGGAAACAATCAGCCCCAGCATTTT,CASSLVGTGGNNQPQHF